The 14 T cell receptor beta chains in this list originate from one sample, sequenced in a study of blood T cell repertoires in COVID-19. Sequencing used immunoSEQ multiplex PCR; TCRdb keeps in-frame clones, though not all of them. The sample contains 95,000 to 150,000 clones, 84% of which appear only once. The specimen sequenced was PBMCs or T cells enriched from blood (not recorded which). All receptors derive from a woman aged 25-40 years who had recovered from COVID-19.

The chain joins TRBV29-1 to TRBJ1-1; no definite D call. CDR3 length: 13 amino acids. Trimming removed 3 bases at V and 1 base at J, with 9 bases between. Looked up from germline, CDR1 is SQVTM and CDR2 is ANQGSEA. CDR3 DNA: TGCAGCGTTGAGGAGACGGAGAACACTGAAGCTTTCTTT. Protein product: CSVEETENTEAFF.

This clone was recorded a few times. J is TRBJ2-7 and V is TRBV19; TRBD2 matches at 10 bases. With V trimmed by 7 bases and J by 0 bases, 3 bases remained unmatched. Looked up from germline, CDR1 is LNHDA and CDR2 is SQIVND (reference sequence). This CDR3 has 14 residues. CDR3 nucleotides: TGTGCCAGTAATCCTAGCGGGAGCTCCTACGAGCAGTACTTC. Translation gives CASNPSGSSYEQYF.

The chain joins TRBV4-3 to TRBJ1-3, with no clear D. V was cut by 0 bases and J by 4 bases, with 10 bases left in between. CDR3 length: 15 residues. Germline loops: CDR1 LGHNA, CDR2 YSLEER. The DNA for the CDR3 is TGCGCCAGCAGCCAAGATGACGGGAGGGGAAACACCATATATTTT. It codes for CASSQDDGRGNTIYF.

Only one count was recorded for this clone. This sequence joins TRBV19 and TRBJ1-6; 9 positions match TRBD1. The J segment lost 8 bases and the V segment lost 2 bases, leaving 4 bases of the junction unmatched. CDR1 is LNHDA and CDR2 is SQIVND in the germline V gene (reference sequence). The CDR3 is made up of 15 amino acids. DNA of the CDR3: TGTGCCAGTAGTATAATGGACAGGGGAGATTCACCCCTCCACTTT. This translates into CASSIMDRGDSPLHF.

J is TRBJ2-2 and V is TRBV5-1; tentatively, D is TRBD1 (7 bases). The CDR3 consists of 18 residues. The germline V gene encodes CDR1 SGHRS and CDR2 YFSETQ. The V and J ends lost 2 bases and 1 base respectively, with 18 bases between them. The CDR3 here is CASSLEEGAFGNTGELFF. The CDR3 DNA sequence: TGCGCCAGCAGCTTAGAGGAGGGGGCTTTTGGGAACACCGGGGAGCTGTTTTTT.

CDR3 DNA sequence: TGTGCCTGGAAGACAGGGTACGAGCAGTACTTC. This gives the protein CAWKTGYEQYF. The rearrangement uses TRBV30 and TRBJ2-7; 7 nucleotides line up with TRBD1. V shed 4 bases and J 4 bases; nucleotides not matched to a gene: 1. Germline values: CDR1 GTSNPN, CDR2 SVGIG (reference sequence). The CDR3 runs to 11 residues.

The chain has TRBV7-9 and TRBJ2-5; D is possibly TRBD2 (6 bases). The CDR3 sequence is 14 residues long. The germline V gene encodes CDR1 SEHNR and CDR2 FQNEAQ (reference sequence). The V gene lost 2 bases and the J gene lost 5 bases, with 12 bases spanning the gap. CDR3 DNA sequence: TGTGCCAGCAGCTTATCGTCTGGGGGGGAGACCCAGTACTTC. As protein: CASSLSSGGETQYF.

The CDR3 loop is CASSIPLIGGLGNTIYF. The CDR3 DNA sequence: TGTGCCAGTAGTATTCCCCTTATAGGGGGTCTTGGAAACACCATATATTTT. The V call is TRBV19, the J call TRBJ1-3, with TRBD1 as a possible D gene (6 bases). Germline CDR1 reads LNHDA; CDR2 reads SQIVND (reference sequence). The CDR3 runs 17 residues. Trimming stripped 3 bases from V and 3 bases from J, with 18 bases between.

The V call is TRBV3-1 (or the pseudogene TRBV3-2), the J call TRBJ1-3; tentatively, D is TRBD1 (6 bases). Germline V gene data show CDR1 as LGHDT and CDR2 as YNNKEL (reference sequence). The CDR3 sequence is 21 residues long. The ends were cut back, 4 bases at V and 0 bases at J, with 28 bases in the middle. The CDR3 loop is CASSLRLRPDRPQSSGNTIYF. In DNA form, the CDR3 reads TGTGCCAGCAGCCTCCGACTCCGGCCCGACAGGCCCCAAAGCTCTGGAAACACCATATATTTT.

This sequence joins TRBV6-6 and TRBJ1-2, with D possibly TRBD1 on 6 matching bases. The V end lost 6 bases, the J end lost 2 bases, and 13 bases lay between the germline ends. Germline V gives CDR1 MNHNY, CDR2 SVGAGI (reference sequence). This CDR3 region has 14 residues. CDR3 protein: CASRQTGTNYGYTF. Written as DNA, the CDR3 is TGTGCCAGCAGACAAACAGGGACGAACTATGGCTACACCTTC.

The gene calls are TRBV5-1 and TRBJ1-1; D ambiguous. The V gene's germline CDR1 is SGHRS and CDR2 YFSETQ. V lost 1 base and J 0 bases, leaving 7 bases between the germline ends. This CDR3 has 14 residues. In nucleotides, the CDR3 is TGCGCCAGCAGCTTGCTAGAAATGAACACTGAAGCTTTCTTT. It translates to CASSLLEMNTEAFF. The full variable domain, completed using reference TRBV5-1 and TRBJ1-1, is KAGVTQTPRYLIKTRGQQVTLSCSPISGHRSVSWYQQTPGQGLQFLFEYFSETQRNKGNFPGRFSGRQFSNSRSEMNVSTLELGDSALYLCASSLLEMNTEAFFGQGTRLTVV.

In regard to this clone: In the same sample, other DNA sequences code for this CDR3. The J gene is TRBJ2-1, the V gene TRBV20-1; D is undetermined. V lost 2 bases to trimming and J lost 4 bases, with 3 bases between them. The CDR3 contains 11 residues. CDR1 is DFQATT, CDR2 SNEGSKA, per germline (reference sequence). The CDR3 nucleotides read TGCAGTGCTAGACAGTACAATGAGCAGTTCTTC. Translation: CSARQYNEQFF.

Comment on this clone: This specimen includes other DNA sequences encoding the same CDR3. V gene TRBV5-4 combines with J gene TRBJ2-3; D remains ambiguous. Trimming took off 0 bases at V and 5 bases at J, with 4 bases between the two ends. Per the germline V gene, CDR1 is SGHNT and CDR2 is YYREEE (reference sequence). The CDR3 is made up of 12 amino acids. CDR3 amino acids: CASSLELDTQYF. The DNA for the CDR3 is TGTGCCAGCAGCTTGGAGCTAGATACGCAGTATTTT.

V usage is TRBV7-2 and J usage is TRBJ1-4, with D perhaps TRBD1 (5 bases). Germline CDR1 is SGHTA and CDR2 is FQGNSA. V was clipped by 4 bases and J by 7 bases, with 13 bases between them. The CDR3 has 14 amino acids. CDR3 region: CASSSGHPIEKLFF. CDR3 DNA sequence: TGTGCCAGCAGCTCCGGACATCCAATTGAAAAACTGTTTTTT.